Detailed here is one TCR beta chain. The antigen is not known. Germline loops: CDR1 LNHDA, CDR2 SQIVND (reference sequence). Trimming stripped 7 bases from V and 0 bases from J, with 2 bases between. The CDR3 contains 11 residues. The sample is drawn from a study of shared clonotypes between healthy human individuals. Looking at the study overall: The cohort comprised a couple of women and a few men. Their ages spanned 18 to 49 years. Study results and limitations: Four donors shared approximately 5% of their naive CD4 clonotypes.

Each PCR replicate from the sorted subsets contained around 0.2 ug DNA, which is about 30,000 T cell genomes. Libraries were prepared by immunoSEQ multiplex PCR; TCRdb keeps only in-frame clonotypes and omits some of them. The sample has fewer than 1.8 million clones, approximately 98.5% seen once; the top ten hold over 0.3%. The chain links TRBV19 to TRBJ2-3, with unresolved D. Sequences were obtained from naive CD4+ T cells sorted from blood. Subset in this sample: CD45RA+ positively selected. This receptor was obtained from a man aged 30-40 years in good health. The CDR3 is CASTSTDTQYF. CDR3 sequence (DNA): TGTGCCAGTACCAGCACAGATACGCAGTATTTT.